This T cell receptor (beta chain) originates from a study of blood T cell repertoires in COVID-19 (dated by TCRdb to the early 2020s). Looking at the study overall: Samples from collaborators originated in the United States, Italy and Spain and spanned both the acute and convalescent phases of COVID-19. The prospective study material was composed of cDNA or gDNA derived from T cells, B-cell-depleted T cells, or PBMCs. Subjects who had been exposed to COVID-19, were actively infected with it, or had recovered from it provided the deeply sampled blood TCRbeta repertoires that made up the dataset. A freely available public database, intended as a resource for researchers studying the immune response to SARS-CoV-2, is where the repertoires were released. Samples came from the ongoing ImmuneRACE study (first 160 participants) plus 1,254 subjects from 6 global collaborators. Nearly every sample came with metadata listing a de-identified subject ID, COVID-19 status, age in years and sex. HLA class I and class II types, where available, came from metadata supplied by the sample provider rather than from assay-based typing.

CDR1 and CDR2 (WNHNN, SYGVQD) derive from the germline V gene (reference sequence). The CDR3, cysteine through phenylalanine, is 13 amino acids long. The sequence is cut down to CDR3 DNA, 39 bases in frame from base 1. TCRbeta CDR3 regions were amplified from genomic DNA by means of the immunoSEQ Assay, a bias-controlled multiplex PCR. On the study's bioinformatics: Within the assay, amplification of reference gene primers was used to estimate how many nucleated cells each sample contained. To quantify the absolute abundance of each unique TCRbeta CDR3 rearrangement, sequence reads were collapsed and filtered. For each sample, productive Simpson clonality was calculated by taking the square root of Simpson's diversity index across productive rearrangements. TCRdb mirrors the immuneACCESS table, restricted to in-frame sequences. Some clones are absent from its copies; in checked studies, under half trace to an unresolved V gene, and the reason for the others is unknown. V, J and clone size are those of that table, while D and trimming were read from the DNA. The sample table lists about 70,000 clones, around three quarters of them with a count of one. About a sixth of the sample rests with the top ten.

This clone has just a few counts. Its antigen target is currently unknown. Qualities for individual bases were not recorded, and no much larger clone is one base off. Collaborating institutions collected whole blood in K2EDTA tubes following their own protocols. For TCRbeta analysis, collaborators shipped samples in one of three forms: frozen whole blood, isolated PBMCs, or DNA extracted from either of those sample types. Results and caveats for the whole study, not just this receptor: How much clinical and demographic metadata was included differed by source and by participant, and the metadata was provided uncurated.

Sequences were obtained from peripheral blood. The chain links TRBV10-1 with TRBJ1-1, and 8 bases in between align with TRBD1. The sequence came from a human donor in a cohort sampled during active COVID-19. This receptor carries the CDR3 CATRDRSNTEAFF. The nucleotide sequence reads as follows: TGCGCTACGCGGGACAGGTCGAACACTGAAGCTTTCTTT.